This T cell receptor beta chain came from a study of shared clonotypes between healthy human individuals (dated by TCRdb to the early 2020s). In the study overall: The cohort comprised a couple of women and a few men aged 18 to 49 years. For each donor, three plates each were used for CD4 naive and CD4 memory, two plates were used for CD8 naive, and one plate was used for CD8 memory. Blood TCR repertoires of five healthy adults were deeply sequenced to estimate repertoire size and the extent of clonotype sharing between individuals. To increase sequencing depth and limit assay-specific biases, TCR repertoire library preparation and sequencing were carried out by different laboratories using diverse techniques. Each donor's leukapheresis produced roughly between roughly 0.85 and 10 billion PBMCs. What the authors observed across the whole study: Because the study included only a small number of donors, the genetic and exposure-history diversity represented was limited. Clonotypes shared by all four sorted-subset donors showed higher generation probabilities than non-shared clonotypes. Pairwise subsampling led to the expectation that sequencing depth would affect the degree of clonotype sharing among donors. Rarefaction of sorted-subset datasets indicated incomplete sequencing despite the large sequencing depth. Naive subsets generally had larger estimated clonotype richness than memory subsets. Sampling was limited to blood, and TCR repertoires in tissue likely differ from TCR repertoires in blood. Sharing across several donors was observed for about 5% of naive CD4, about 3.2% of naive CD8, 2% to 2.5% of memory CD4, and approximately 0.41% of memory CD8 clonotypes.

Using the deep immunoSEQ assay, TCR CDR3 regions were amplified from genomic DNA by multiplex PCR. Extracted genomic DNA from each cell subset was distributed evenly across all wells of several immunoSEQ 96-well plates, and each plate was treated as a replicate. For sorted subsets, roughly 200 ng of genomic DNA, equivalent to around 31,000 T cell genomes, went into each replicate PCR. Purified libraries were quantified with a Qubit 3.0 fluorometer, sized on a Bioanalyzer 2100, and re-quantified with the KAPA Library Quantification kit. Every immunoSEQ 96-well plate was sequenced on a dedicated single-read 150-cycle Illumina NextSeq 550 flow cell. The authors' pipeline ran thus. Because the immunoSEQ output held only junctional sequences and lacked quality scores, the filtering could not match the filtering applied to full-length reads. To assign V/J genes and CDR3, sequences were annotated against IMGT germline references using PyIR, a Python wrapper for IgBLAST v1.9. Reads with weak V/J assignments (E-value above 1e-6), missing CDR3, stop codons, out-of-frame junctions, or ambiguous translated residues were removed. V3J clonotypes were defined by identical inferred V gene, J gene, and CDR3 amino acid sequence. Percentage overlap between repertoires was calculated by dividing the number of shared unique clonotypes by the size of the smaller repertoire. Richness of each repertoire was evaluated using RTK rarefaction, the Chao1 estimator, and Recon v2.1 estimates of unobserved clonotypes. OLGA was used to compute generation probabilities for all TCRbeta clonotypes that the gDNA method yielded from a handful of donors. TCRdb carries this immuneACCESS record with in-frame sequences only. Its versions omit some clonotypes, under half of them owing to an unresolved V gene in the studies checked, with the rest unexplained. V, J and clone size reflect that table, while D and trimming were determined from the DNA. This sample lists more than 2 million clones; 85% to 95% were detected once. The ten top clones hold 0.1% to 0.15% of the sample.

The CDR3 has 16 amino acids, counting the end cysteine and phenylalanine. The read is trimmed to its CDR3 DNA, 48 bases read in frame from base 1. V and J are truncated by 0 bases and 0 bases respectively, leaving an intervening sequence of 9 bases. CDR1 and CDR2 are read off the germline V gene as MNHEY and SVGAGI. Healthy HIV-negative adults with no recently reported acute infections or vaccinations were included as donors. Only Caucasian adults living in Nashville, Tennessee, USA were represented among the donors. CD4+ T cells were enriched through magnetic negative selection, after which naive cells were positively selected on CD45RA and the remaining negative fraction served as the memory subset. Blood was collected by leukapheresis, and PBMCs were isolated by Ficoll-Histopaque density gradient centrifugation and then cryopreserved in liquid nitrogen vapor phase. Analytical flow cytometry was used to check the purity and quantity of every magnetically sorted T cell population. From each sorted fraction, genomic DNA was isolated and quantified by UV absorbance on a Nanodrop 2000c.

About this clone itself: Its antigen specificity is not known. Per-base quality was not reported, and no clone a single base away is much larger than it.

Source material: naive CD4+ T cells sorted from blood. The sample's cell subset or site label, in plain terms: CD45RA+ positively selected. The TCR originated in a young man in good health. Recombination joined TRBV6-5 with TRBJ2-4; the D gene assignment is ambiguous. This receptor has the CDR3 CASSYSIHLAKNIQYF. The DNA sequence follows: TGTGCCAGCAGTTACTCGATACATTTAGCCAAAAACATTCAGTACTTC.